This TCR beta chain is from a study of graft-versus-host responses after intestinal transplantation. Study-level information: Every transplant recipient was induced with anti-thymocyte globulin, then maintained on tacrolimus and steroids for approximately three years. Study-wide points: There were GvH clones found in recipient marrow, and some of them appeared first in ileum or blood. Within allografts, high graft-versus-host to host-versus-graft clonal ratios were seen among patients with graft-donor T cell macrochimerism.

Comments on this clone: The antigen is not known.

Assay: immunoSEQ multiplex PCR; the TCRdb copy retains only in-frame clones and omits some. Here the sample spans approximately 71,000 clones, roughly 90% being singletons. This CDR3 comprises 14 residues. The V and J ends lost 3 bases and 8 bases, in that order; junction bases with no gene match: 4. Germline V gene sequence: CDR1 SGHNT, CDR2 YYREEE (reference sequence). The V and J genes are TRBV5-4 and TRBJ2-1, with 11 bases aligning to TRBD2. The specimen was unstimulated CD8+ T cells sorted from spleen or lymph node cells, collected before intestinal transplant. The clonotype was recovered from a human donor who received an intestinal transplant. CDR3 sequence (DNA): TGTGCCAGCAGCTGGGGACTAGCGGTGGATGAGCAGTTCTTC. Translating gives CASSWGLAVDEQFF.